Following are 11 T cell receptor beta chains from one sample sequenced in a study of T cell responses to AZD1222 COVID-19 vaccine. TCRdb keeps only in-frame clones here, not all; method: immunoSEQ multiplex PCR. The sample carries some 170,000 clones, approximately 94% recorded once. The sample consisted of peripheral blood, taken 28 days after the second AZD1222 dose. The receptors here all came from an adult who received the AZD1222 COVID-19 vaccine.

The chain recombines TRBV2 with TRBJ2-7; perhaps TRBD2 as D (5 bases). The CDR3 sequence is 13 residues long. The V and J ends lost 10 bases and 0 bases respectively, with 13 bases between them. Germline values: CDR1 SNHLY, CDR2 FYNNEI. CDR3 bases: TGTGCCAACACCCCGAGGGACTCCTACGAGCAGTACTTC. Amino acids: CANTPRDSYEQYF.

This clone is a singleton in its sample. V and J are TRBV6-5 and TRBJ2-7, with TRBD1 identical over 10 bases. Unmatched junction bases numbered 10, after V lost 8 bases and J lost 6 bases. CDR3 length: 14 amino acids. CDR1 is MNHEY, CDR2 SVGAGI, per germline. The CDR3 nucleotides read TGTGCCAGCGGCCCCGGGACAGGGGCTCTCGAGCAGTACTTC. Translating it yields CASGPGTGALEQYF.

The chain uses TRBV5-1 and TRBJ1-2, with 8 nucleotides matching TRBD1. The CDR3 is 14 residues long. Germline CDR1 reads SGHRS; CDR2 reads YFSETQ. The junction had 6 bases not matched to a gene; V was cut back by 4 bases and J by 4 bases. The CDR3 sequence is CASSQGQGGYGYTF. The CDR3 region has the DNA TGCGCCAGCAGCCAAGGACAGGGAGGCTATGGCTACACCTTC.

This chain uses TRBV30 with TRBJ2-7, with D hard to call. V lost 0 bases and J 7 bases, leaving 7 bases between the germline ends. This CDR3 region has 11 residues. The germline V gene encodes CDR1 GTSNPN and CDR2 SVGIG (reference sequence). Written as DNA, the CDR3 is TGTGCCTGGAGTGTAGTTGCGGAGCAGTACTTC. This gives the protein CAWSVVAEQYF. Based on the CDR3 plus reference TRBV30 and TRBJ2-7, the full variable domain is SQTIHQWPATLVQPVGSPLSLECTVEGTSNPNLYWYRQAAGRGLQLLFYSVGIGQISSEVPQNLSASRPQDRQFILSSKKLLLSDSGFYLCAWSVVAEQYFGPGTRLTVT.

This chain links TRBV9 with TRBJ1-1; D is uncertain. The CDR3 is 15 amino acids. The germline V gene encodes CDR1 SGDLS and CDR2 YYNGEE. V gave up 4 bases and J gave up 4 bases, with 17 bases separating them. CDR3 bases: TGTGCCAGCAGCCCAGTTTCGGGTCGCGCCACTGAAGCTTTCTTT. Translated: CASSPVSGRATEAFF.

This clone was detected a few times. V usage is TRBV29-1 and J usage is TRBJ1-5; weak D call: TRBD1 (5 bases). The V end lost 4 bases, the J end lost 6 bases, and 13 bases lay between the germline ends. This CDR3 region has 13 residues. In germline, CDR1 is SQVTM, CDR2 ANQGSEA. CDR3 nucleotide sequence: TGCAGCGTTGGGGAGGCCGGGGCTCAGCCCCAGCATTTT. The encoded protein is CSVGEAGAQPQHF.

The V gene is TRBV10-2, the J gene TRBJ1-1, with D hard to call. Trimming removed 4 bases from V and 2 bases from J, with 8 bases in between. The V gene's germline CDR1 is WSHSY and CDR2 SAAADI. The CDR3 extends over 13 amino acids. The CDR3 region is CASSASENTEAFF. The CDR3 DNA reads TGCGCCAGCAGTGCATCAGAAAACACTGAAGCTTTCTTT.

The chain links TRBV28 to TRBJ1-6; D remains unclear. Looked up from germline, CDR1 is MDHEN and CDR2 is SYDVKM. This CDR3 is built from 15 residues. V was clipped by 2 bases and J by 10 bases, with 15 bases between them. The CDR3 nucleotides are TGTGCCAGCAGTTTAACAGTCGGGCTTTGGTCACCCCTCCACTTT. Protein: CASSLTVGLWSPLHF.

The CDR3 nucleotides are TGTGCCAGCAGCCTTAACAGGGGCCCTAGCACAGATACGCAGTATTTT. Protein: CASSLNRGPSTDTQYF. The rearrangement links TRBV3-1 (or the pseudogene TRBV3-2) to TRBJ2-3, with 7 bases aligning to TRBD1. Trimming removed 4 bases from V and 0 bases from J; junction bases left unmatched: 7. Germline V gives CDR1 LGHDT, CDR2 YNNKEL (reference sequence). CDR3 length: 16 amino acids.

The rearrangement links TRBV6-5 to TRBJ1-6; no clear D. Per the germline V gene, CDR1 is MNHEY and CDR2 is SVGAGI. This CDR3 has 16 residues. The V end lost 0 bases, the J end lost 0 bases, and 6 bases lay between the germline ends. CDR3 sequence: CASSYSRSSYNSPLHF. CDR3 DNA sequence: TGTGCCAGCAGTTACTCGAGAAGCTCCTATAATTCACCCCTCCACTTT.

This clone was seen just once. The chain combines TRBV13 with TRBJ2-7, with 9 bases matching TRBD2. V lost 5 bases, J lost 3 bases, and 11 bases stayed unmatched. The CDR3 totals 16 residues. Germline CDR1 reads PRHDT; CDR2 reads FYEKMQ (reference sequence). This CDR3 reads CASSQSPGLALYEQYF. The CDR3 DNA is TGTGCCAGCAGCCAAAGTCCGGGACTAGCCCTCTACGAGCAGTACTTC. Full variable domain (remainder filled in from reference TRBV13 and TRBJ2-7): AAGVIQSPRHLIKEKRETATLKCYPIPRHDTVYWYQQGPGQDPQFLISFYEKMQSDKGSIPDRFSAQQFSDYHSELNMSSLELGDSALYFCASSQSPGLALYEQYFGPGTRLTVT.